This T cell receptor (beta chain) was sequenced for a study of T cells after yellow fever vaccination. TCRdb reanalysed the 5' RACE reads using MiXCR and keeps one entry per CDR3 protein. This table has approximately 450,000 distinct CDR3 sequences, around 20% appearing once. This clonotype was recorded a few times. This material consisted of PBMCs, taken before the yellow fever booster vaccination. The clonotype was recovered from a man younger than 35 who received the YFV17D yellow fever vaccine.

CDR3 in DNA: TGCAGTGCTAGTGAGGACAGGGGGCTAATCTCCTACGAGCAGTACGTC. Its translation: CSASEDRGLISYEQYV. V is TRBV20-1 and J is TRBJ2-7, with TRBD1 matching over 11 bases. Per germline, CDR1 DFQATT and CDR2 SNEGSKA (reference sequence). This CDR3 has 16 amino acids. Trimming cost V 3 bases and J 0 bases; bases outside gene matches: 7.